Sequencing of this T cell receptor (beta chain) was carried out in a study of T cells in Graves' hyperthyroidism and ophthalmopathy. Germline assignment: CDR1 MNHNS and CDR2 SASEGT. Trimming at V came to 5 bases and at J to 7 bases, leaving 5 bases not matched to a gene. CDR3 length: 15 residues. Study conclusions and caveats: A 13 V-J signature model discriminated ophthalmopathy versus stable hyperthyroidism.

Fresh peripheral blood, less than 11 ml of it, supplied the PBMCs. This clonotype came up a few times. The antigen is undetermined. RNA transcripts gave rise to amplified TCR beta CDR3 regions. When the TCR CDR3 underwent first-round RT-PCR, the HTBI primer set was used. TCRdb recomputed calls from the multiplex PCR reads with MiXCR, one row per CDR3 protein. The sample carries roughly 600,000 distinct CDR3 sequences, roughly 15% recorded once. The chain recombines TRBV6-1 with TRBJ2-3; TRBD2 agrees at 14 bases. The sample taken for sequencing was blood. This TCR derives from a woman aged 45-65 years with Graves' ophthalmopathy. This CDR3 reads CASSLTSGRAHTQYF. CDR3 DNA: TGTGCCAGCAGTCTGACTAGCGGGAGGGCACATACGCAGTATTTT.